One sample yielded the 7 T cell receptor beta chains listed below, sequenced in a study of graft-versus-host responses after intestinal transplantation. Which antigens these TCRs recognize remains unknown. Repertoires were generated with immunoSEQ multiplex PCR, while TCRdb's copy carries only in-frame clones and drops some. The sample lists about 110,000 clones, around nine tenths occurring once. The sequences come from unstimulated CD4+ T cells sorted from spleen or lymph node cells, collected before transplant. These receptors were collected from a human donor who was the organ donor for an intestinal transplant.

V is TRBV19 and J is TRBJ2-2; 13 bases map to TRBD2. Germline V gene lookup returns CDR1 LNHDA and CDR2 SQIVND (reference sequence). Trimming cost V 6 bases and J 5 bases; bases outside gene matches: 15. There are 19 residues in the CDR3. DNA for the CDR3: TGTGCCAGTAGCCCGAAACTAGCGGGAGGGTCCTTTGTAACCGGGGAGCTGTTTTTT. This encodes CASSPKLAGGSFVTGELFF.

The rearrangement links TRBV4-1 to TRBJ2-2, with 7 bases that match TRBD2. The V segment lost 1 base and the J segment 0 bases; nucleotides outside the gene matches: 2. The germline gives CDR1 MGHRA, CDR2 YSYEKL. The CDR3 runs to 16 residues. CDR3 nucleotides: TGCGCCAGCAGCCAAGTCCTAGCGGCGAACACCGGGGAGCTGTTTTTT. As protein: CASSQVLAANTGELFF.

The chain employs TRBV6-6 and TRBJ1-2, with D unresolved. Trimming removed 2 bases from V and 0 bases from J, with 7 bases in between. The length of the CDR3 is 14 residues. Germline V lookup: CDR1 MNHNY, CDR2 SVGAGI (reference sequence). The CDR3 reads CASSYPGANYGYTF. The CDR3 region has the DNA TGTGCCAGCAGTTACCCCGGAGCTAACTATGGCTACACCTTC.

This chain links TRBV7-9 with TRBJ1-1, with no clear D. Trimming left V 5 bases short and J 1 base short, with 8 bases between. Germline V gene data show CDR1 as SEHNR and CDR2 as FQNEAQ (reference sequence). The length of the CDR3 is 13 residues. CDR3 protein: CASSQTGNTEAFF. CDR3 in DNA: TGTGCCAGCAGCCAGACTGGGAACACTGAAGCTTTCTTT. Looking up the rest from reference TRBV7-9 and TRBJ1-1 gives the full variable domain: DTGVSQNPRHKITKRGQNVTFRCDPISEHNRLYWYRQTLGQGPEFLTYFQNEAQLEKSRLLSDRFSAERPKGSFSTLEIQRTEQGDSAMYLCASSQTGNTEAFFGQGTRLTVV.

V gene TRBV5-4 combines with J gene TRBJ2-1; 9 nucleotides match TRBD2. CDR1 is SGHNT and CDR2 is YYREEE in the germline V gene (reference sequence). V lost 4 bases, J lost 8 bases, and 7 bases stayed unmatched. CDR3 length: 14 amino acids. The CDR3, as DNA: TGTGCCAGCAGCGACAGGCGGGAGGGCTATGAGCAGTTCTTC. Translation: CASSDRREGYEQFF.

The V call is TRBV29-1, the J call TRBJ1-1, with D possibly TRBD1 on 6 matching bases. Germline values: CDR1 SQVTM, CDR2 ANQGSEA. Trimming shortened V by 4 bases and J by 3 bases, and 15 bases separated the two germline ends. This CDR3 region has 14 residues. As DNA, the CDR3 is TGCAGCGTTGGTTCAGGGGTTATGTACACTGAAGCTTTCTTT. Amino acids: CSVGSGVMYTEAFF.

The genes are TRBV5-4 and TRBJ2-3; possibly TRBD2 for D (6 bases). The CDR3 covers 15 residues. Germline assignment: CDR1 SGHNT and CDR2 YYREEE (reference sequence). V gave up 0 bases and J gave up 5 bases, with 13 bases separating them. CDR3 region: CASSLVTGAVDTQYF. The CDR3 DNA reads TGTGCCAGCAGCTTGGTGACGGGAGCAGTAGATACGCAGTATTTT. Combining the CDR3 with reference TRBV5-4 and TRBJ2-3 gives the whole variable domain ETGVTQSPTHLIKTRGQQVTLRCSSQSGHNTVSWYQQALGQGPQFIFQYYREEENGRGNFPPRFSGLQFPNYSSELNVNALELDDSALYLCASSLVTGAVDTQYFGPGTRLTVL.